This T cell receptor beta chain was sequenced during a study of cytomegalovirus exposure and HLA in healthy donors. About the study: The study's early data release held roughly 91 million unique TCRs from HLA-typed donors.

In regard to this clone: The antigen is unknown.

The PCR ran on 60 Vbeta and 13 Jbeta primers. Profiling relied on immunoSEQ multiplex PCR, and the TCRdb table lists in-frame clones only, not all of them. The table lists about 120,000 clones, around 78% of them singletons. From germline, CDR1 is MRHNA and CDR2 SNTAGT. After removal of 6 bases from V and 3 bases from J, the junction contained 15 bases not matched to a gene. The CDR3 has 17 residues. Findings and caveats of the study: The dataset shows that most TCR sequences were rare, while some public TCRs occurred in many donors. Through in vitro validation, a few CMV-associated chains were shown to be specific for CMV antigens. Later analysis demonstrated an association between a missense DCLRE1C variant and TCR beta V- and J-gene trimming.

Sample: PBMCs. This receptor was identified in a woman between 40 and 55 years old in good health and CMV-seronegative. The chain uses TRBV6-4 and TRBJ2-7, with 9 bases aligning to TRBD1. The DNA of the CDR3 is TGTGCCAGCAGGTATCTCACAGGGGGCAAAGGAGACTACGAGCAGTACTTC. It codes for CASRYLTGGKGDYEQYF.